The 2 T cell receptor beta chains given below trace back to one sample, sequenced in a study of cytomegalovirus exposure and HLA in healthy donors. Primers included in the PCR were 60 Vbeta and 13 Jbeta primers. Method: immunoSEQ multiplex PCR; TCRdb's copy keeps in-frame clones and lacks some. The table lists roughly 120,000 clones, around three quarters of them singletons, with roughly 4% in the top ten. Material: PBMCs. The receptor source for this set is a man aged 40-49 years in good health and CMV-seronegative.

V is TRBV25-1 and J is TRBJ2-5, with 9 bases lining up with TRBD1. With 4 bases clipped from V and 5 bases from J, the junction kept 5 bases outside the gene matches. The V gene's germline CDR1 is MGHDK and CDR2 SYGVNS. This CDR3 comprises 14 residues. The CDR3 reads CASSAHGQGETQYF. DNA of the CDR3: TGTGCCAGCAGTGCACACGGACAGGGGGAGACCCAGTACTTC.

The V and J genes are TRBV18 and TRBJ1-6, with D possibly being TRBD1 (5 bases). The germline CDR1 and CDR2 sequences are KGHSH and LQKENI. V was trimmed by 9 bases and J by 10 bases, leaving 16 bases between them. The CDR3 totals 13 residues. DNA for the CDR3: TGTGCCAGTCTAGGGGATAGTAGGTCACCCCTCCACTTT. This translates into CASLGDSRSPLHF.